These 10 T cell receptor beta chains came from one sample sequenced in a study of response to subunit inactivated influenza vaccine. TCRdb independently ran MiXCR on the RT-PCR reads; one entry per CDR3 protein. The profile shows approximately 680,000 distinct CDR3 sequences, about 15% of them singletons. Sequenced material: PBMCs from blood, taken approximately 13 days after vaccination. These receptor sequences come from a man aged 50 or older who received an inactivated influenza vaccine.

The rearrangement links TRBV3-1 to TRBJ2-1; TRBD1 matches at 7 bases. After removal of 0 bases from V and 0 bases from J, the junction contained 17 bases not matched to a gene. Germline values: CDR1 LGHDT, CDR2 YNNKEL (reference sequence). This CDR3 is built from 21 residues. This CDR3 is CASSQDLRRGFNPVSYNEQFF. As DNA, the CDR3 is TGTGCCAGCAGCCAAGATCTCCGCAGGGGGTTCAACCCCGTCTCCTACAATGAGCAGTTCTTC.

This clonotype was detected only a few times. This chain connects TRBV20-1 to TRBJ2-1, with TRBD1 matching over 7 bases. The V gene's germline CDR1 is DFQATT and CDR2 SNEGSKA (reference sequence). With V trimmed by 1 base and J by 2 bases, 5 bases remained unmatched. The CDR3 totals 15 residues. CDR3 sequence: CSARGTGSTYNEQFF. The CDR3 DNA is TGCAGTGCTAGAGGGACAGGCAGTACCTACAATGAGCAGTTCTTC.

This clonotype was found a few times. The V and J genes are TRBV29-1 and TRBJ2-7; 8 nucleotides agree with TRBD2. CDR3 length equals 13 residues. The germline gives CDR1 SQVTM, CDR2 ANQGSEA. The trim removed 6 bases at V and 7 bases at J, leaving 11 bases unmatched. Written as DNA, the CDR3 is TGCAGCGTCAACGGGGGGGTGGGAGGTGAGCAGTACTTC. It encodes CSVNGGVGGEQYF.

The chain's CDR3 is CATTRGGRSWAETQYF. In DNA form, the CDR3 reads TGTGCCACCACCAGAGGAGGGCGAAGTTGGGCGGAGACCCAGTACTTC. The chain recombines TRBV5-6 with TRBJ2-5; perhaps TRBD2 as D (6 bases). Trimming removed 9 bases at V and 5 bases at J, with 26 bases between. Germline V CDR1 and CDR2: SGHDT, YYEEEE. This CDR3 is built from 16 residues.

The V gene is TRBV2, the J gene TRBJ2-2, with TRBD1 matching over 9 bases. The CDR3 spans 16 residues. The germline CDR1 and CDR2 sequences are SNHLY and FYNNEI. Trimming took 10 bases from V and 0 from J; bases not matched to a gene: 9. CDR3 sequence: CATKIGTGTNTGELFF. For the CDR3, the DNA is TGTGCCACCAAGATCGGGACAGGGACGAACACCGGGGAGCTGTTTTTT.

The rearrangement uses TRBV12-3 or TRBV12-4 and TRBJ1-5; D remains ambiguous. This CDR3 comprises 14 residues. The germline V and J ends were trimmed by 1 base and 3 bases, with 7 bases remaining between them. The CDR3: CASSLGGYNQPQHF. Here the CDR3 DNA reads TGTGCCAGCAGTTTAGGTGGCTACAATCAGCCCCAGCATTTT.

The chain employs TRBV7-2 and TRBJ2-2, with D perhaps given as TRBD1 or TRBD2 (5 bases each). Deletions cut 5 bases from V and 4 bases from J, with 14 bases between. The CDR3 covers 15 residues. Germline values: CDR1 SGHTA, CDR2 FQGNSA. Here the CDR3 DNA reads TGTGCCAGCAGCACCGGGACGGCAGCCACCGGGGAGCTGTTTTTT. This encodes CASSTGTAATGELFF.

The chain uses TRBV5-1 and TRBJ2-2; D call uncertain. The CDR3 totals 14 residues. Trimming took off 4 bases at V and 4 bases at J, with 11 bases between the two ends. Per germline, CDR1 SGHRS and CDR2 YFSETQ. Written as DNA, the CDR3 is TGCGCCAGCAGCCCCCAGGTTAGCACCGGGGAGCTGTTTTTT. Its protein is CASSPQVSTGELFF.

In this sample, this clonotype turned up a few times. This chain joins TRBV18 and TRBJ2-4; D may match TRBD1 or TRBD2 (6 bases each). Between the trimmed V and J ends, which lost 2 bases and 6 bases, there was a span of 20 bases. This CDR3 contains 17 residues. The germline CDR1 and CDR2 sequences are KGHSH and LQKENI. CDR3 sequence: CASSPSGGLTRGNIQYF. The CDR3, as DNA: TGTGCCAGCTCACCATCCGGGGGCCTTACAAGGGGAAACATTCAGTACTTC.

This clonotype was seen a few times. This chain links TRBV18 with TRBJ2-3; weak D call: TRBD2 (6 bases). The CDR3 has 16 residues. Germline CDR1 and CDR2: KGHSH and LQKENI. Trimming took off 1 base at V and 6 bases at J, with 17 bases between the two ends. The CDR3 nucleotides are TGTGCCAGCTCACCACTAGGGACTCCGGCTCTTGATACGCAGTATTTT. Translated: CASSPLGTPALDTQYF.